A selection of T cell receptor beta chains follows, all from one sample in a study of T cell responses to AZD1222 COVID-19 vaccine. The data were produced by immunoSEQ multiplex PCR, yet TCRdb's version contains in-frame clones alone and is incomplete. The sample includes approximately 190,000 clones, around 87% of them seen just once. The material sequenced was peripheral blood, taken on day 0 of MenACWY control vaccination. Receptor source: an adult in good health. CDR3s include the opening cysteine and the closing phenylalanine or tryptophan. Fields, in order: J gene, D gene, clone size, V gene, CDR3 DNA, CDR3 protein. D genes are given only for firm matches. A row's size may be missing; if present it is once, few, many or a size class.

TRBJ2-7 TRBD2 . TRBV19 TGTGCCAGTAGCGCTAGCGGGGTAGCGTACGAGCAGTACTTC CASSASGVAYEQYF
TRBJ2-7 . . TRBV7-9 TGTGCCAGCAGCTTTGGCAGCTTCTACGAGCAGTACTTC CASSFGSFYEQYF
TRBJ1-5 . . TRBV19 TGTGCCAGTAGTATGTCGGGGAGCAATCAGCCCCAGCATTTT CASSMSGSNQPQHF
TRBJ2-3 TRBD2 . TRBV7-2 TGTGCCAGCAGCCCAGGACTAGACGTGGATACGCAGTATTTT CASSPGLDVDTQYF
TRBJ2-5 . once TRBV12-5 TGTGCTAGTGGTTTGGGACAGCTAGAGACCCAGTACTTC CASGLGQLETQYF
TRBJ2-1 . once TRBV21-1 TGTGCCAGCAGCGACTCCACGAGGGCCGCTTACAATGAGCAGTTCTTC CASSDSTRAAYNEQFF
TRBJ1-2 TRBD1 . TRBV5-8 TGTGCCAGCAGCCAGGGACAGCTAAACTATGGCTACACCTTC CASSQGQLNYGYTF
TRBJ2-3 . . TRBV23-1 TGCGCCAGCAGTCGACCGGCGTGTGGCGACGGGAGATATACGCAGTATTTT CASSRPACGDGRYTQYF
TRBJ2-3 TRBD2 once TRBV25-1 TGTGCCAGCGGCGGGAGGGTGGGAGATACGCAGTATTTT CASGGRVGDTQYF
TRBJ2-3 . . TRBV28 TGTGCCAGCAGTGCCCTGAGGGGGGCGCCGTATTTT CASSALRGAPYF
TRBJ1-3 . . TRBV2 TGTGCCAGCAGTGAAACCAGTACTTATGGAAACACCATATATTTT CASSETSTYGNTIYF
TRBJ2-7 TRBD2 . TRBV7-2 TGTGCCAGCAGCTTAGTGCTAGCGGGAGGGCCGGACGACGAGCAGTACTTC CASSLVLAGGPDDEQYF
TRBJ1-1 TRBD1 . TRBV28 TGTGCCAGCAGTTACCCCCGGGACAGCCGTGGGACTGAAGCTTTCTTT CASSYPRDSRGTEAFF
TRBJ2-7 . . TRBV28 TGTGCCAGCAGTTTAATTCGGCAGACCTACGAGCAGTACTTC CASSLIRQTYEQYF
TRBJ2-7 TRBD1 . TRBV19 TGTGCCAGTAGTATAGGGACAGGATTCTCCTACGAGCAGTACTTC CASSIGTGFSYEQYF
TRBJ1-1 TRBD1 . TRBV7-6 TGTGCCAGCAGCCGGGAAGGGACAGGGAACACTGAAGCTTTCTTT CASSREGTGNTEAFF
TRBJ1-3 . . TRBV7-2 TGTGCCAGCAGCTTATCAGGGGCTGTAAACACCATATATTTT CASSLSGAVNTIYF
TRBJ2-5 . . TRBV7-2 TGTGCCAGCAGCTTGGAACTATGGGGGTCGCGTGAGACCCAGTACTTC CASSLELWGSRETQYF
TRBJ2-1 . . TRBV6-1 TGTGCCAGCAGTGAGGTTGGGAATGAGCAGTTCTTC CASSEVGNEQFF
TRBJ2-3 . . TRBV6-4 TGTGCCAGCAGTGACTCAGCGACGGATCTTAGCACAGATACGCAGTATTTT CASSDSATDLSTDTQYF
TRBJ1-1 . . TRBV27 TGTGCCAGCAGTTTATCGAATTGGCAAATCAACACTGAAGCTTTCTTT CASSLSNWQINTEAFF
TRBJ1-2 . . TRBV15 TGTGCCACCAGCAGAGACAGGGTGGACTATGGCTACACCTTC CATSRDRVDYGYTF
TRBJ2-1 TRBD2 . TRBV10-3 TGTGCCATCAGTGCGGGGGGTCCCCAAGTGGAGCAGTTCTTC CAISAGGPQVEQFF
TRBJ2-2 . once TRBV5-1 TGCGCCAGCACCGATAGCGGATGGAACACCGGGGAGCTGTTTTTT CASTDSGWNTGELFF
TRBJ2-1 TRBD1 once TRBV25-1 TGTGCCAGCAGGGACAGGGGACCCGGCTACAATGAGCAGTTCTTC CASRDRGPGYNEQFF
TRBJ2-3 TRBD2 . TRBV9 TGTGCCAGCAGCGTAGAACCTAGCGGGGGTAGCACAGATACGCAGTATTTT CASSVEPSGGSTDTQYF
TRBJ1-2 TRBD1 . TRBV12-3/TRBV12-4 TGTGCCAGCAGCCGGGGACAGGGGGGTGGCTACACCTTC CASSRGQGGGYTF
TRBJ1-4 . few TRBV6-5 TGTGCCAGCACAGGTCGGACTACGGGTGAAAAACTGTTTTTT CASTGRTTGEKLFF
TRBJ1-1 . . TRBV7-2 TGTGCCAGCAGCTTTCCGACGAACACTGAAGCTTTCTTT CASSFPTNTEAFF
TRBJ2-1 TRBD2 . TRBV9 TGTGCCAGCAGCCTTGGACTAGCGGGGCCTAAAAGCTCCTACAATGAGCAGTTCTTC CASSLGLAGPKSSYNEQFF
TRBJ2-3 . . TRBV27 TGTGCCAGCAGTTTATCTAGCGGCTACACAGATACGCAGTATTTT CASSLSSGYTDTQYF